Here is one TCR beta chain with its context. The antigen it binds to is not known. No per-base quality is available; no much larger clone lies one base away. The germline V gene encodes CDR1 SGHDT and CDR2 YYEEEE. V is shortened by 4 bases, J by 4 bases, and the region joining them spans 15 bases. The CDR3 contains 14 residues, cysteine and phenylalanine counted. The CDR3 DNA has 42 bases and is translated from base 1. This entry comes from a study of technical replicates of blood from a few donors (dated by TCRdb to 2017 to 2019). Library preparation was by the immunoSEQ multiplex PCR assay. Sourced from immuneACCESS, this table was stored by TCRdb with only in-frame sequences that have V and J called. A share of the clones is absent; for the studies checked, an unresolved V gene accounts for under half, and the remainder has no known explanation. This sample gives some 76,000 clones in total; 85% to 95% of them show up just once. The ten largest clones capture about 0.4% of the sample.

This sequence uses TRBV5-6 and TRBJ2-7, and TRBD2 may be the D gene, going by 6 matching bases. This TCR derives from a human donor in good health. Input material: T cells isolated from PBMCs. The CDR3 here reads CASSRKEGQYEQYF. Here is the DNA: TGTGCCAGCAGCCGGAAGGAGGGGCAGTACGAGCAGTACTTC.